The next 10 T cell receptor beta chains were all read from a single sample in a study of T-cell memory formation after mild COVID-19. TCRdb ran MiXCR on the 5' RACE reads and lists one entry per CDR3 protein. Seen here are 450,000 to 650,000 distinct CDR3 sequences, roughly 20% observed once, and the top ten hold roughly an eighth. Input material: PBMCs or a T cell subset sorted from them (not recorded which). The source is an adult woman who had mild COVID-19 (a few samples of this study predate the infection). Cell type and time point are not known.

The J gene is TRBJ2-1, the V gene TRBV4-1; the D gene is possibly TRBD1 (6 bases). The CDR3 contains 13 residues. V was pared by 4 bases and J by 8 bases, with 12 bases between. The V gene's germline CDR1 is MGHRA and CDR2 YSYEKL. CDR3 DNA sequence: TGCGCCAGCAGCCTCGTCAAGGGGGATGAGCAGTTCTTC. Its translation: CASSLVKGDEQFF.

This clonotype was found a few times. The V gene is TRBV2, the J gene TRBJ1-6; TRBD1 might be the D (5 bases). Germline V gene lookup returns CDR1 SNHLY and CDR2 FYNNEI. V was trimmed by 6 bases and J by 7 bases, leaving 13 bases between them. This CDR3 comprises 14 residues. The CDR3, as DNA: TGTGCCAGCAGGGAGGGGCCAGGAAATTCACCCCTCCACTTT. It yields the protein CASREGPGNSPLHF.

The J gene is TRBJ1-2, the V gene TRBV9; a weak D match, TRBD1 (5 bases). This CDR3 contains 13 residues. The V gene lost 4 bases and the J gene lost 8 bases, with 15 bases spanning the gap. In germline, CDR1 is SGDLS, CDR2 YYNGEE. The CDR3 DNA reads TGTGCCAGCAGCAACCGGGACGAGGGGGGCTACACCTTC. It encodes CASSNRDEGGYTF.

The gene calls are TRBV5-1 and TRBJ2-5, with D unresolved. The CDR3 has 15 amino acids. The V and J ends lost 3 bases and 1 base respectively, with 13 bases between them. The germline gives CDR1 SGHRS, CDR2 YFSETQ. The CDR3 here is CASSSPIGTQETQYF. The CDR3 region has the DNA TGCGCCAGCAGCTCCCCCATTGGCACCCAAGAGACCCAGTACTTC.

The genes are TRBV5-1 and TRBJ2-1; D is unclear. Germline V gives CDR1 SGHRS, CDR2 YFSETQ. V gave up 3 bases and J gave up 5 bases, with 9 bases separating them. CDR3 length equals 13 residues. The chain's CDR3 is CASSSRRDNEQFF. CDR3 sequence (DNA): TGCGCCAGCAGCTCCCGTAGGGACAATGAGCAGTTCTTC.

This clonotype was seen at least ten times. The V and J genes are TRBV7-6 and TRBJ2-2; unclear D gene. The germline V gene has CDR1 SGHVS and CDR2 FNYEAQ. The CDR3 has 16 residues. V was clipped by 3 bases and J by 5 bases, with 16 bases between them. CDR3: CASSFELPMGTGELFF. CDR3 nucleotide sequence: TGTGCCAGCAGCTTTGAATTACCCATGGGGACCGGGGAGCTGTTTTTT.

There are a few counts of this clonotype. This chain uses TRBV7-2 with TRBJ2-5; D is unclear. Trimming shortened V by 2 bases and J by 3 bases, and 10 bases separated the two germline ends. The CDR3 has 14 residues. The germline CDR1 and CDR2 sequences are SGHTA and FQGNSA. The DNA of the CDR3 is TGTGCCAGCAGCTTACCCAACAGAAAAGAGACCCAGTACTTC. This translates into CASSLPNRKETQYF.

This clonotype occurred many times. This chain connects TRBV5-5 to TRBJ2-5; TRBD1 agrees at 7 bases. Trimming cost V 3 bases and J 1 base; bases outside gene matches: 3. Germline CDR1 SGHKS, CDR2 YYEKEE (reference sequence). The CDR3 length is 14 residues. The CDR3 loop is CASSYDRAQETQYF. CDR3 in DNA: TGTGCCAGCAGCTACGACAGGGCCCAAGAGACCCAGTACTTC.

The chain uses TRBV5-1 and TRBJ2-3, with 8 bases that match TRBD1. CDR3 length: 16 amino acids. Trimming took 2 bases from V and 0 from J; bases not matched to a gene: 5. CDR1 is SGHRS and CDR2 is YFSETQ in the germline V gene. Here the CDR3 DNA reads TGCGCCAGCAGCTTAGGCGGGACAGGCAGCACAGATACGCAGTATTTT. Its protein product is CASSLGGTGSTDTQYF.

The chain carries TRBV7-9 and TRBJ2-1; TRBD1 aligns across 7 bases. From germline, CDR1 is SEHNR and CDR2 FQNEAQ (reference sequence). The ends lost 5 bases at V and 4 bases at J; junction bases unmatched: 11. The CDR3 runs 16 residues. CDR3 DNA sequence: TGTGCCAGCAGCAGCCTTTGGGACAGCGATTACAATGAGCAGTTCTTC. Translating gives CASSSLWDSDYNEQFF.